This T cell receptor (beta chain) is drawn from a study of T cells in Graves' hyperthyroidism and ophthalmopathy. A roughly 9.3 ml volume of fresh peripheral blood provided the PBMCs. Researchers took RNA transcripts and amplified the TCR beta CDR3 regions from them. HTBI primers were used for first-round RT-PCR of the TCR CDR3. TCRdb called the multiplex PCR reads again in MiXCR, with one record for every CDR3 protein. The table lists around 99,000 distinct CDR3 sequences, roughly 15% of them singletons. The ends lost 7 bases at V and 4 bases at J; junction bases unmatched: 12. Germline V gene lookup returns CDR1 MDHEN and CDR2 SYDVKM. The CDR3 consists of 15 residues.

V and J are TRBV28 and TRBJ2-7; TRBD2 matches 8 bases. Sequencing used blood. The receptor was isolated from a woman aged 50 to 65 with Graves' hyperthyroidism. CDR3 in amino acids: CASIKGGTSRYEQYF. CDR3 sequence (DNA): TGTGCCAGCATCAAAGGGGGGACTAGTCGGTACGAGCAGTACTTC.